These 18 T cell receptor beta chains originate from one sample sequenced in a study of cytomegalovirus exposure and HLA in healthy donors. Vbeta (60) and Jbeta (13) primers were used in the PCR. Measured with immunoSEQ multiplex PCR; TCRdb has only the in-frame clones, and not every one. The data show 100,000 to 150,000 clones, about 78% seen once. Sequencing was performed on PBMCs. These receptors were collected from a female donor in good health and CMV-seronegative.

This clone is a singleton in its sample. The V gene is TRBV28, the J gene TRBJ1-1, with 7 bases identical to TRBD1. The CDR3 runs to 14 residues. Trimming at V came to 4 bases and at J to 3 bases, leaving 5 bases not matched to a gene. Germline CDR1 reads MDHEN; CDR2 reads SYDVKM. The CDR3 spells CASSSMTGHTEAFF. In nucleotides, the CDR3 is TGTGCCAGCAGTTCGATGACAGGGCACACTGAAGCTTTCTTT. Together with reference TRBV28 and TRBJ1-1, the CDR3 gives the full variable domain: DVKVTQSSRYLVKRTGEKVFLECVQDMDHENMFWYRQDPGLGLRLIYFSYDVKMKEKGDIPEGYSVSREKKERFSLILESASTNQTSMYLCASSSMTGHTEAFFGQGTRLTVV.

The chain joins TRBV4-1 to TRBJ2-7; 8 bases are shared with TRBD2. The ends lost 4 bases at V and 4 bases at J; junction bases unmatched: 12. Germline-derived CDR1 and CDR2 are MGHRA and YSYEKL. The CDR3 sequence is 16 residues long. The CDR3 bases are TGCGCCAGCAGCCGATTAAGCGGGAGCGATGCGTACGAGCAGTACTTC. Residues: CASSRLSGSDAYEQYF.

The chain combines TRBV2 with TRBJ1-1; a possible D gene is TRBD1 (6 bases). CDR1 SNHLY and CDR2 FYNNEI come from the germline V gene. Trimming removed 10 bases from V and 4 bases from J, with 16 bases in between. The CDR3 has 13 residues. CDR3 coding DNA: TGTGCCACCGAACAGGGTTTGGGCACTGAAGCTTTCTTT. Its translation is CATEQGLGTEAFF.

The chain recombines TRBV7-6 with TRBJ1-2; D remains ambiguous. Germline loops: CDR1 SGHVS, CDR2 FNYEAQ. This CDR3 has 14 amino acids. V was trimmed by 5 bases and J by 4 bases, leaving 14 bases between them. The CDR3 sequence: CASSPTREAYGYTF. In DNA, the CDR3 is TGTGCCAGCAGCCCAACTCGGGAAGCCTATGGCTACACCTTC.

V usage is TRBV28 and J usage is TRBJ1-4, with D possibly TRBD1 on 6 matching bases. CDR1 is MDHEN, CDR2 SYDVKM, per germline. The CDR3 covers 15 residues. Trimming shortened V by 3 bases and J by 3 bases, and 11 bases separated the two germline ends. CDR3 in DNA: TGTGCCAGCAGTTTTCCGGACAGACCTAATGAAAAACTGTTTTTT. This gives the protein CASSFPDRPNEKLFF.

This chain uses TRBV5-1 with TRBJ2-5; D is perhaps TRBD2 (6 bases). The CDR3 has 15 residues. V shed 0 bases and J shed 4 bases, with 13 bases lying between them. Germline CDR1 SGHRS, CDR2 YFSETQ. The CDR3 region has the DNA TGCGCCAGCAGCTTGGCATCCCTGGGAGGAGAGACCCAGTACTTC. Translation gives CASSLASLGGETQYF.

This clone was picked up a small number of times. The chain has TRBV6-1 and TRBJ1-1; the D gene is possibly TRBD1 (6 bases). The V gene lost 6 bases and the J gene lost 1 base, with 9 bases spanning the gap. Per germline, CDR1 MNHNS and CDR2 SASEGT. CDR3 size: 13 residues. This CDR3 reads CASRMTGNTEAFF. CDR3 nucleotide sequence: TGTGCCAGCAGGATGACAGGGAACACTGAAGCTTTCTTT.

The V and J genes are TRBV5-1 and TRBJ2-3; 8 bases line up with TRBD2. CDR3 size: 15 residues. Germline V gives CDR1 SGHRS, CDR2 YFSETQ. V lost 4 bases, J lost 4 bases, and 8 bases stayed unmatched. Here the CDR3 DNA reads TGCGCCAGCAGCATGTCCCTAGCGGGCCCAGATACGCAGTATTTT. Protein sequence: CASSMSLAGPDTQYF.

The chain has TRBV18 and TRBJ1-2; a weak D match, TRBD1 (6 bases). CDR1 is KGHSH and CDR2 is LQKENI in the germline V gene. The V and J ends lost 0 bases and 8 bases respectively, with 13 bases between them. This CDR3 comprises 14 residues. The CDR3: CASSPPNRAGGYTF. For the CDR3, the DNA is TGTGCCAGCTCACCACCTAACAGGGCTGGAGGCTACACCTTC.

CDR3 in amino acids: CASSYGLAASTDTQYF. The CDR3 DNA reads as TGTGCCAGCAGTTATGGATTAGCGGCCTCCACAGATACGCAGTATTTT. The rearrangement joins TRBV28 to TRBJ2-3; perhaps TRBD2 as D (6 bases). V was clipped by 4 bases and J by 2 bases, with 16 bases between them. The length of the CDR3 is 16 residues. Germline V gives CDR1 MDHEN, CDR2 SYDVKM.

The genes are TRBV7-6 and TRBJ2-1; 13 positions match TRBD2. This CDR3 comprises 15 residues. From germline, CDR1 is SGHVS and CDR2 FNYEAQ. Trimming removed 5 bases from V and 8 bases from J; junction bases left unmatched: 6. CDR3 DNA: TGTGCCAGCAGCCTCGGACTAGCGGGAGAGTATGAGCAGTTCTTC. This encodes CASSLGLAGEYEQFF.

This clone was seen only a few times. The V gene is TRBV29-1, the J gene TRBJ2-1, with 7 positions matching TRBD1. The germline V gene has CDR1 SQVTM and CDR2 ANQGSEA. The CDR3 loop spans 14 amino acids. The V gene end was trimmed by 3 bases and the J gene end by 3 bases; junction bases not matched to a gene: 5. The CDR3: CSVDGTDFYNEQFF. Here the CDR3 DNA reads TGCAGCGTTGACGGGACAGACTTCTACAATGAGCAGTTCTTC.

This clone appeared a single time. The chain couples TRBV4-3 to TRBJ1-1; perhaps TRBD1 as D (6 bases). The CDR3 sequence is 15 residues long. The germline V and J ends were trimmed by 4 bases and 2 bases, with 14 bases remaining between them. Germline V gene sequence: CDR1 LGHNA, CDR2 YSLEER. The chain's CDR3 is CASSPYRVGNTEAFF. CDR3 sequence (DNA): TGCGCCAGCAGCCCTTACAGGGTCGGCAACACTGAAGCTTTCTTT.

This chain links TRBV18 with TRBJ2-7; D might be TRBD2 (5 bases). V was clipped by 3 bases and J by 7 bases, with 19 bases between them. Germline assignment: CDR1 KGHSH and CDR2 LQKENI. CDR3 length equals 15 residues. The CDR3, as DNA: TGTGCCAGCTCACCCCTTAGCGACGGGCTTGGGGAGCAGTACTTC. Amino acids: CASSPLSDGLGEQYF.

The chain is built from TRBV28 and TRBJ2-7; D might be TRBD1 (5 bases). V gave up 6 bases and J gave up 3 bases, with 12 bases separating them. The CDR3 is made up of 13 amino acids. Germline values: CDR1 MDHEN, CDR2 SYDVKM. The CDR3 loop is CASRETGYYEQYF. The CDR3 nucleotides read TGTGCCAGCAGAGAAACAGGTTACTACGAGCAGTACTTC.

The chain uses TRBV7-2 and TRBJ2-1; 7 bases fit TRBD2. Trimming removed 1 base from V and 0 bases from J; junction bases left unmatched: 6. CDR3 size: 17 residues. Germline V gene sequence: CDR1 SGHTA, CDR2 FQGNSA. CDR3 bases: TGTGCCAGCAGCTTAGTGGGGCGGGGGAGCTCCTACAATGAGCAGTTCTTC. Amino acid sequence: CASSLVGRGSSYNEQFF. Combining the CDR3 with reference TRBV7-2 and TRBJ2-1 gives the whole variable domain GAGVSQSPSNKVTEKGKDVELRCDPISGHTALYWYRQSLGQGLEFLIYFQGNSAPDKSGLPSDRFSAERTGGSVSTLTIQRTQQEDSAVYLCASSLVGRGSSYNEQFFGPGTRLTVL.

The chain couples TRBV28 to TRBJ2-1, with TRBD1 matching 8 bases. This CDR3 has 15 amino acids. Germline values: CDR1 MDHEN, CDR2 SYDVKM. J lost 5 bases, V lost 6 bases, and 9 bases had no gene match. CDR3 sequence: CASRKDRDWHNEQFF. In DNA, the CDR3 is TGTGCCAGCAGAAAGGACAGGGACTGGCACAATGAGCAGTTCTTC.

CDR3 region: CASSLATGDPYEQYF. The CDR3 nucleotides read TGTGCCAGCAGCTTAGCAACAGGGGACCCCTACGAGCAGTACTTC. The chain couples TRBV7-2 to TRBJ2-7; 7 nucleotides line up with TRBD1. The CDR3 totals 15 residues. Trimming removed 0 bases from V and 2 bases from J; junction bases left unmatched: 4. CDR1 and CDR2 (germline): SGHTA, FQGNSA.